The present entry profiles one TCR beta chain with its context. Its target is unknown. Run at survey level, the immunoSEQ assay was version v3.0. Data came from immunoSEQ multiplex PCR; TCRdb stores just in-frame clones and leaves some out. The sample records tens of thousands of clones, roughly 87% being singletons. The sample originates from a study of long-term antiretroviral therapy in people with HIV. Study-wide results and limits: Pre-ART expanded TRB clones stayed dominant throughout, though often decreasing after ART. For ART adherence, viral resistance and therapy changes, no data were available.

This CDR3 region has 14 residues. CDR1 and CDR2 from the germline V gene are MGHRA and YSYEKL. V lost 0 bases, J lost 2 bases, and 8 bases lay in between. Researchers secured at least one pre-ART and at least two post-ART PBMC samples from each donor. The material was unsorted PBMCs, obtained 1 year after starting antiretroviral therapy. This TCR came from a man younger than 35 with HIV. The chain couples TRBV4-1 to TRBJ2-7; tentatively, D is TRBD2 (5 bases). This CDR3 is CASSQEPGTYEQYF. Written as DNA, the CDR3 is TGCGCCAGCAGCCAAGAGCCGGGAACCTACGAGCAGTACTTC.